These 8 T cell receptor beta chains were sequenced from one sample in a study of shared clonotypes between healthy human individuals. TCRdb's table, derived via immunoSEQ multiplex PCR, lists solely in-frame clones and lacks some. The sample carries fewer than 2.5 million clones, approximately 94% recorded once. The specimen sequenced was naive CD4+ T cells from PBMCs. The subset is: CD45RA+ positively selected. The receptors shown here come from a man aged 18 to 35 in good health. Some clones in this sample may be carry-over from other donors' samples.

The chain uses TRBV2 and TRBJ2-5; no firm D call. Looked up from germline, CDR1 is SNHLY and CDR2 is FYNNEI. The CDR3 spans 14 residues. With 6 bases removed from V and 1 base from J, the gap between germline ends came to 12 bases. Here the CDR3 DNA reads TGTGCCAGCAGGGTTAGCCTTACCCAAGAGACCCAGTACTTC. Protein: CASRVSLTQETQYF. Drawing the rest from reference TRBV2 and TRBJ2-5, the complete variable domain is EPEVTQTPSHQVTQMGQEVILRCVPISNHLYFYWYRQILGQKVEFLVSFYNNEISEKSEIFDDQFSVERPDGSNFTLKIRSTKLEDSAMYFCASRVSLTQETQYFGPGTRLLVL.

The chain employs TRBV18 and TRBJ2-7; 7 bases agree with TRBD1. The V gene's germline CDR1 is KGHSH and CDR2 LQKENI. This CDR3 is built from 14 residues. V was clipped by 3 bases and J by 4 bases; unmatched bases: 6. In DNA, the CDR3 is TGTGCCAGCTCACCGAAAACAGGGGAGTACGAGCAGTACTTC. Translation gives CASSPKTGEYEQYF.

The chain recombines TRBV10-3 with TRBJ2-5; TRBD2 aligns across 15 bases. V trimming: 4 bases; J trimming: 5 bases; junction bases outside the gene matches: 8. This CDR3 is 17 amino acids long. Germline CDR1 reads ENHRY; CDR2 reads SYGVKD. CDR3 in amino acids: CAISGTSGRAGGETQYF. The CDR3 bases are TGTGCCATCAGTGGGACTAGCGGGAGGGCCGGGGGCGAGACCCAGTACTTC.

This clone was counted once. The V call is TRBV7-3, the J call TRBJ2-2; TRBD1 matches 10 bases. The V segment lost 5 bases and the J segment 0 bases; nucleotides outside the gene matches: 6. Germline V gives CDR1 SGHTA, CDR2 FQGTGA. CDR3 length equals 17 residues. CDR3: CASSPAGQGANTGELFF. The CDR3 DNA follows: TGTGCCAGCAGCCCCGCCGGACAGGGGGCGAACACCGGGGAGCTGTTTTTT.

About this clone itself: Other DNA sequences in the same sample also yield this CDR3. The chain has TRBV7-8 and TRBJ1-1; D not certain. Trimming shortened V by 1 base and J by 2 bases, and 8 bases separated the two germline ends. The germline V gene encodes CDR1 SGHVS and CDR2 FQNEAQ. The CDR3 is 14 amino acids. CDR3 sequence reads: CASSLVAANTEAFF. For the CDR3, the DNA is TGTGCCAGCAGCTTAGTCGCGGCCAACACTGAAGCTTTCTTT. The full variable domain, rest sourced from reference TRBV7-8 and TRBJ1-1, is GAGVSQSPRYKVAKRGQDVALRCDPISGHVSLFWYQQALGQGPEFLTYFQNEAQLDKSGLPSDRFFAERPEGSVSTLKIQRTQQEDSAVYLCASSLVAANTEAFFGQGTRLTVV.

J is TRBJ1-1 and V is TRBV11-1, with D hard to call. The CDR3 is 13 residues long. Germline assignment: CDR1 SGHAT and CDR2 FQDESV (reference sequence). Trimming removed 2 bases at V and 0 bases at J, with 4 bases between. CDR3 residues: CASSLILNTEAFF. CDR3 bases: TGTGCCAGCAGCTTAATTCTGAACACTGAAGCTTTCTTT.

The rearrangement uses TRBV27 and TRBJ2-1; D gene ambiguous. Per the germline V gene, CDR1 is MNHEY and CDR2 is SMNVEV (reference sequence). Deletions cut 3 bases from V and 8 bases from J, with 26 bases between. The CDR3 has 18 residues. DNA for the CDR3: TGTGCCAGCAGTTTCTTCTATTCAGGAACCAAGGCGCCAGATGAGCAGTTCTTC. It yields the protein CASSFFYSGTKAPDEQFF.

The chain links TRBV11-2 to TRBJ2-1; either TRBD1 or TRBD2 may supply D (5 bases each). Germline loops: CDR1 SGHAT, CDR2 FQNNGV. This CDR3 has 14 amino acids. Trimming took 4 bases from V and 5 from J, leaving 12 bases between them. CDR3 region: CASSSLRGDNEQFF. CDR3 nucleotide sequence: TGTGCCAGCAGCTCCCTAAGGGGAGACAATGAGCAGTTCTTC. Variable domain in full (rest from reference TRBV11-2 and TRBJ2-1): EAGVAQSPRYKIIEKRQSVAFWCNPISGHATLYWYQQILGQGPKLLIQFQNNGVVDDSQLPKDRFSAERLKGVDSTLKIQPAKLEDSAVYLCASSSLRGDNEQFFGPGTRLTVL.